Included here is one T cell receptor beta chain sequence, with context. No cognate antigen has been identified for it. This sample was taken from a study of cytomegalovirus exposure and HLA in healthy donors (dated by TCRdb to between 2016 and 2019). The study in broad terms: In an earlier analysis of 550 to 750 of the donors, approximately 300 Gb of sequence data and approximately 100 million unique TCR beta sequences from about 190 million T cells were reported. Because of strong linkage in the cohort, five DR-DQ haplotypes were treated as single units for association and clustering. Of the 300 to 450 genotyped donors, about 80% fell in the genetic ancestry cluster associated with self-reported Caucasian donors. In addition to the first cohort of about 650 subjects, a separate validation cohort of 100 to 150 different subjects was used. In a later analysis, previously published TCR beta repertoires from about 670 donors were re-analyzed and high-resolution HLA genotyping was added so that TCR occurrence patterns could be studied. An earlier analysis of several hundred of the donors applied high-throughput TCR beta sequencing to assess whether each TCR beta V gene segment acted as functional or pseudogenic. A later genetic analysis used genome-wide SNP genotypes for about 60% of the roughly 700 donors, treating that subset as a discovery cohort. Typing coverage varied by locus: roughly 629-640 donors for A, B, C, DRB1 and DQB1; 522 for DQA1; over 600 for DPA1; around 450 for DPB1. Roughly 300 gigabases of sequencing data and approximately 85 million unique TCR sequences were included in an early release covering about 700 HLA-typed donors. The later analysis used no new phenotypic data to find candidate immune exposures, relying instead on TCR beta sequences and their occurrence across donors. The study was designed to test whether signatures of past pathogen exposure could be identified by cataloging public T cell receptors. The study combined high-throughput TCR immunosequencing, statistical association of individual TCRs with disease status, and machine learning to predict cytomegalovirus infection status. All discovery cohort repertoires had been generated on a single sequencing platform. Class I and class II HLA loci were covered by the typing at four-digit resolution. Among over 350 genotyped donors of the cohort, an average of about 240,000 unique TCR beta nucleotide sequences were sequenced per donor, roughly a sixth of them non-productive. Donor age, sex, ethnicity and CMV serostatus were collected together with the repertoire data. Using immunosequencing, the study profiled T cell repertoires from 666 subjects and related those repertoires to cytomegalovirus serostatus.

General conclusions and limits of the study: Immune exposure information for the cohort was limited to CMV serostatus. A later analysis found that HLA-associated TCR beta chains were more clonally expanded and had lower generation probabilities than equally common non-associated chains. The authors suggested that the approach could potentially be generalized to other disease states and immunological phenotypes. In a later analysis, several top co-occurrence clusters were reported to appear linked to parvovirus B19, influenza, CMV and Epstein-Barr virus. A later genetic analysis associated a missense DCLRE1C variant with V-gene and J-gene trimming of TCR beta chains, and an independent cohort replicated the association. Because HLA typing was unavailable for some donors at each locus, only the typed subset was used in association tests. A later analysis associated roughly 17,000 TCR beta sequences with specific HLA alleles at a false discovery rate of 0.05. Because counts were too low, seventeen rarely observed V segments, including chromosome 9 orphons, were excluded from the earlier analysis of 587 of the donors. Cytomegalovirus status was reported to be diagnosed by the classifier with high specificity and sensitivity in both the original and validation cohorts. A further reported finding was that TCR beta sequences accurately predicted the HLA-A and HLA-B alleles for most subjects in the first cohort. Across donors, most TCR sequences were observed very rarely, whereas some public TCRs were present in many individuals. A total of 150 to 200 TCR beta chains were listed by the study as associated with cytomegalovirus. A later genetic analysis reported fewer N-insertions in productive TCRs among donors in an Asian-associated ancestry cluster than the roughly 690-donor mean. Roughly uniform sequencing depth across donors was assumed in presence/absence analyses, although this assumption may not hold. A cluster of highly shared sequence variants was judged likely to be a technical artifact of the sequencing pipeline. When HLA alleles, especially DR and DQ, strongly co-occurred, TCR associations were difficult to assign to individual alleles. In an earlier analysis of a few hundred of the donors, most TCR beta V segments were observed in productive rearrangements about 90% or about 30% of the time, broadly matching IMGT annotations. Some IMGT-functional V segments, including TRBV6-2 and TRBV6-3, could not be distinguished by the 87-base-pair reads and were therefore excluded. A later analysis found that most CMV-associated TCR beta chains appeared HLA-restricted, with HLA associations seemingly driven largely by CMV exposure. Linkage disequilibrium might explain the correlated functional status among segregating V segments, but an unknown experimental factor could not be excluded. Only TCR beta chains were sequenced in this cohort, and the absence of alpha or paired-chain data limited detectable features. According to a later analysis, TCR association rates differed among HLA loci, with DRB1 alleles showing the most associated TCRs and HLA-C alleles showing the fewest. In vitro tests confirmed that a few of the cytomegalovirus-associated TCR beta chains recognize cytomegalovirus antigens.

In total, approximately 700 healthy bone marrow donors made up the cohort. At the time of sampling, all cohort members were nominally healthy, though unrecorded immune exposures were likely present. The donor was CMV seronegative and was included in the group of 352 seronegative cohort members. A peripheral blood sample was provided by each donor, and peripheral blood mononuclear cells were used for TCR beta sequencing. The Qiagen DNeasy Blood Extraction Kit was used to extract genomic DNA from the blood cell samples. The library was obtained by the immunoSEQ multiplex PCR assay. For the multiplex PCR, a mixture combining 60 forward primers for TCR Vbeta segments and 13 reverse primers for TCR Jbeta segments was used. The CDR3 region of rearranged TCR beta genes was amplified from genomic DNA with a multiplex PCR assay. The Illumina HiSeq System was used to sequence the amplified TCR beta libraries as 87-base-pair reads. The study's processing was this. A later analysis counted tens of millions of unique TCR beta chains across the 550 to 750 repertoires, and around 9.9 million of these chains were shared by at least two donors. To remove PCR and sequencing errors, raw reads were error-corrected and collapsed into unique sequences using a nearest-neighbor algorithm that merged closely related sequences. CDR3 sequences were aligned to IMGT reference sequences to assign V, D and J gene segments. Each retained sequence needed at least a six-nucleotide match to both a V gene segment and a J gene segment. Rearrangements were called productive when the CDR3 lacked stop codons and stayed in frame with V and J; all others were non-productive. CDR3 was defined according to IMGT convention as the region running from the second conserved V-encoded cysteine to the conserved J-encoded phenylalanine. The earlier analysis of 587 of the donors excluded sequences that lacked an unambiguous match to a single V gene segment. In an earlier analysis of a few hundred of the donors, V segments were called functional above 56.7% productive rearrangements and were called segregating when the between-donor standard deviation exceeded 5%. A statistical classification framework was built to diagnose cytomegalovirus status from the catalog of TCR beta chain sequences. In a later analysis, V and J genes were assigned by comparing TCR nucleotide sequences against IMGT/GENE-DB human TR gene sequences. A later analysis assigned CDR3 sequences and most-parsimonious VDJ recombination scenarios with the TCRdist pipeline. In a later analysis, each TCR beta chain was defined by its CDR3 amino acid sequence together with its V-gene family, and reads lacking a unique V-gene family were excluded. To address suspected cross-contamination and a sequencing artifact, a later analysis removed a few hundred highly shared, low-generation-probability nucleotide sequences. In a later analysis, a clonal expansion index was calculated for each public chain from normalized within-repertoire ranks of inferred template counts. A later analysis computed generation probabilities with a VDJ recombination model fitted to out-of-frame rearrangements, and checked the results against IGoR. In a later analysis, TCR-TCR, TCR-HLA and TCR-CMV co-occurrence was scored with hypergeometric tests, and a repertoire-size bias correction was applied to TCR pairs. In a later analysis, false discovery rates were estimated by permuting HLA or CMV assignments 20 times. In a later analysis, co-occurring TCRs were grouped with DBSCAN, and TCRdist sequence similarity was added when clustering was performed within HLA-allele-positive subsets. For co-occurrence clustering, repertoires with fewer than 30,000 or more than 120,000 public chains were excluded, along with a handful of repertoires with anomalous nucleotide sharing. TCRdb re-hosts the immuneACCESS table, in-frame sequences only. Its copies lack some clones; in the studies checked, an unresolved V gene accounts for under half of them, and the cause for the rest is not known. Clonal size and the V and J genes are those of that table, whereas D and trimming came from the DNA. The table for this sample records tens of thousands of clones. The top ten constitute approximately 4.3% of the sample.

The germline V gene supplies CDR1 SGDLS and CDR2 YYNGEE. The CDR3 contains 15 residues, cysteine and phenylalanine counted. CDR3 DNA only is kept here, 45 bases in frame from base 1. V sheds 2 bases and J sheds 5 bases, leaving 14 bases between their ends. The sequencing input was PBMCs. The chain is encoded by TRBV9 joined to TRBJ2-1; TRBD2 could be the D gene, as 6 bases match. The receptor was derived from a male donor in good health and CMV-seronegative. The CDR3 sequence is CASSVGGVSDNEQFF. The DNA reads TGTGCCAGCAGCGTCGGGGGTGTATCCGACAATGAGCAGTTCTTC.